The 15 T cell receptor beta chains listed next were all sequenced from one sample in a study of CD8 T cells in ankylosing spondylitis (dated 2017 in TCRdb). Study-wide conclusions, independent of this receptor: Blood from ankylosing spondylitis patients appeared to be characterized by a TCR beta motif made up of fewer than ten highly homologous amino acid variants.

Their antigens remain unidentified. Library prep was done by 5' RACE. Sequencer: Illumina HiSeq 2500. TCRdb reprocessing: public reads trimmed at Q25 with fastp, clones called with MiXCR, in-frame beta chains kept. Each CDR3 protein gets just one entry, which takes the most common genes and DNA from the rows behind it. Across this sample there are about 540,000 distinct CDR3 sequences, with about 12% seen only once. In total, the top ten clones hold 6.8% of the sample. The sample consisted of blood, either unsorted or a sorted T cell fraction (not recorded which). The origin of the receptors is a male donor with ankylosing spondylitis.

This clonotype was detected a few times. The chain couples TRBV5-1 to TRBJ2-1, with TRBD2 identical over 13 bases. The CDR3 is 16 amino acids. From germline, CDR1 is SGHRS and CDR2 YFSETQ. V lost 4 bases, J lost 10 bases, and 11 bases stayed unmatched. The CDR3 protein is CASSPGVGLAGEEQFF. In nucleotides, the CDR3 is TGCGCCAGCAGCCCGGGGGTCGGACTAGCGGGAGAGGAGCAGTTCTTC.

This clonotype was observed a handful of times. This chain uses TRBV5-1 with TRBJ2-1; 12 bases match TRBD2. Losses at the gene ends were 4 bases for V and 6 bases for J; bases not matched to a gene: 5. The CDR3 runs to 15 residues. The V gene's germline CDR1 is SGHRS and CDR2 YFSETQ. CDR3 in DNA: TGCGCCAGCAGCAAATCACTAGCGGGAGGCAATGAGCAGTTCTTC. This gives the protein CASSKSLAGGNEQFF.

This clonotype is a singleton in its sample. The chain joins TRBV4-1 to TRBJ2-5; D gene ambiguous. Trimming cost V 1 base and J 5 bases, with 8 bases left between them. CDR1 is MGHRA, CDR2 YSYEKL, per germline. The CDR3 sequence is 13 residues long. In nucleotides, the CDR3 is TGCGCCAGCAGCCAAGTTCATCAGGAGACCCAGTACTTC. As protein: CASSQVHQETQYF.

This clonotype was recorded at least ten times. The CDR3 region is CASSLSGNEYGYTF. The CDR3 DNA reads TGTGCCAGCAGTTTATCAGGGAATGAGTATGGCTACACCTTC. The chain joins TRBV27 to TRBJ1-2; D remains unclear. Trimming stripped 0 bases from V and 5 bases from J, with 10 bases between. CDR1 and CDR2 (germline): MNHEY, SMNVEV (reference sequence). This CDR3 has 14 residues.

The rearrangement uses TRBV7-9 and TRBJ2-1, with D possibly matching TRBD1 (6 bases). The CDR3 length is 14 residues. Trimming took off 5 bases at V and 8 bases at J, with 16 bases between the two ends. Germline V lookup: CDR1 SEHNR, CDR2 FQNEAQ (reference sequence). The CDR3 nucleotides are TGTGCCAGCAGCCTAAGCGTCAGGGGCCATGAGCAGTTCTTC. Amino acids: CASSLSVRGHEQFF.

This clonotype was counted only a few times. The rearrangement uses TRBV5-6 and TRBJ1-2; 8 nucleotides match TRBD1. Germline V CDR1 and CDR2: SGHDT, YYEEEE. V lost 4 bases to trimming and J lost 4 bases; unmatched junction nucleotides: 9. This CDR3 comprises 15 residues. CDR3 coding DNA: TGTGCCAGCAGCGGAGAGGACAGGGTGAGCTATGGCTACACCTTC. Its translation: CASSGEDRVSYGYTF.

In its sample, this clonotype was seen a few times. The rearrangement links TRBV7-2 to TRBJ1-5; D is unresolved. Trimming shortened V by 6 bases and J by 5 bases, and 8 bases separated the two germline ends. Per the germline V gene, CDR1 is SGHTA and CDR2 is FQGNSA. This CDR3 region has 12 residues. The DNA of the CDR3 is TGTGCCAGCAGTCAAGAACATCAGCCCCAGCATTTT. Its protein is CASSQEHQPQHF.

This clonotype came up a few times. The chain recombines TRBV24-1 with TRBJ2-3; TRBD2 matches 7 bases. V lost 4 bases to trimming and J lost 6 bases; unmatched junction nucleotides: 9. From germline, CDR1 is KGHDR and CDR2 SFDVKD. This CDR3 is 15 amino acids long. CDR3 bases: TGTGCCACCAGTGACCCAAGCGGGGCCGGGGATACGCAGTATTTT. Amino acid sequence: CATSDPSGAGDTQYF.

This clonotype has more than one count but fewer than ten. The V and J genes are TRBV6-1 and TRBJ2-7; possibly TRBD1 or TRBD2 for D (6 bases each). CDR1 is MNHNS and CDR2 is SASEGT in the germline V gene. The ends were cut back, 6 bases at V and 5 bases at J, with 17 bases in the middle. This CDR3 is built from 14 residues. The CDR3 sequence is CASSLFGGVDEQYV. In nucleotides, the CDR3 is TGTGCCAGCAGCCTCTTCGGGGGCGTCGACGAGCAGTACGTC.

This clonotype was counted only a few times. This chain uses TRBV20-1 with TRBJ1-1, with D unresolved. The V end lost 4 bases, the J end lost 1 base, and 10 bases lay between the germline ends. Germline CDR1 and CDR2: DFQATT and SNEGSKA (reference sequence). This CDR3 is built from 13 residues. The DNA for the CDR3 is TGCAGTGCTACCAGGTGGGGGAACACTGAAGCTTTCTTT. It translates to CSATRWGNTEAFF.

This clonotype showed up just a few times. The chain joins TRBV27 to TRBJ2-7; tentatively, D is TRBD2 (6 bases). Per germline, CDR1 MNHEY and CDR2 SMNVEV (reference sequence). The CDR3 contains 16 residues. Trimming pared 6 bases from V and 0 bases from J, leaving 18 bases between. Written as DNA, the CDR3 is TGTGCCAGCAGCTTCCTAGGGAGCGGGTCCTCCTACGAGCAGTACTTC. Translating it yields CASSFLGSGSSYEQYF.

This clonotype was seen only a few times. The rearrangement uses TRBV12-3 or TRBV12-4 and TRBJ2-1, with 12 bases that match TRBD2. Germline trimming cut 10 bases from V and 4 bases from J; bases unmatched to any gene: 5. CDR3 length equals 14 residues. The DNA of the CDR3 is TGTGCCATTTCTAGCGGGAGGGGGTACAATGAGCAGTTCTTC. Its translation is CAISSGRGYNEQFF.

This clonotype occurred a few times. CDR3: CASSLFAQGVYGYTF. CDR3 nucleotides: TGTGCCAGCAGCTTATTCGCACAGGGAGTCTATGGCTACACCTTC. V gene TRBV7-2 combines with J gene TRBJ1-2; possible D gene TRBD1, 6 bases. Trimming removed 2 bases from V and 4 bases from J, with 14 bases in between. CDR1 is SGHTA, CDR2 FQGNSA, per germline. The CDR3 is 15 residues long. Supplemented by reference TRBV7-2 and TRBJ1-2, the full variable domain reads GAGVSQSPSNKVTEKGKDVELRCDPISGHTALYWYRQSLGQGLEFLIYFQGNSAPDKSGLPSDRFSAERTGGSVSTLTIQRTQQEDSAVYLCASSLFAQGVYGYTFGSGTRLTVV.

This clonotype has more than one count but fewer than ten. CDR3 amino acids: CASSDPSFVAGGPGNYEQFF. CDR3 DNA: TGTGCCAGCAGCGATCCATCCTTTGTAGCGGGAGGGCCGGGTAACTATGAGCAGTTCTTC. The gene calls are TRBV11-1 and TRBJ2-1, with 11 nucleotides matching TRBD2. CDR1 is SGHAT, CDR2 FQDESV, per germline (reference sequence). CDR3 length: 20 residues. The V gene end was trimmed by 5 bases and the J gene end by 8 bases; junction bases not matched to a gene: 23.

This clonotype was counted between two and nine times. The rearrangement links TRBV10-3 to TRBJ1-5; no firm D call. The germline V gene has CDR1 ENHRY and CDR2 SYGVKD. This CDR3 contains 12 residues. V lost 10 bases and J lost 0, with 7 bases in between. The CDR3 loop is CATGDSNQPQHF. CDR3 sequence (DNA): TGTGCCACCGGAGATAGCAATCAGCCCCAGCATTTT.